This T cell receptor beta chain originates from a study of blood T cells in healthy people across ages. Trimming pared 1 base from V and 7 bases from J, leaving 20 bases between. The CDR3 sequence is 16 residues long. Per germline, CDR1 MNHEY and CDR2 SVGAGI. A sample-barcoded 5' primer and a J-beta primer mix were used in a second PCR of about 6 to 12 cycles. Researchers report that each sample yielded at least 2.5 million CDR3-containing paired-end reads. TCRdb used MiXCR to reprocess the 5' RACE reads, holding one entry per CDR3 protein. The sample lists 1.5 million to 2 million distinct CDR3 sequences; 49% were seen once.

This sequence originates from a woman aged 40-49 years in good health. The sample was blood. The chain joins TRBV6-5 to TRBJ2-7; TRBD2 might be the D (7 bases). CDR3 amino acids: CASSYWQAAGAGEQYF. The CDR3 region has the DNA TGTGCCAGCAGTTACTGGCAAGCTGCGGGGGCTGGTGAGCAGTACTTC.